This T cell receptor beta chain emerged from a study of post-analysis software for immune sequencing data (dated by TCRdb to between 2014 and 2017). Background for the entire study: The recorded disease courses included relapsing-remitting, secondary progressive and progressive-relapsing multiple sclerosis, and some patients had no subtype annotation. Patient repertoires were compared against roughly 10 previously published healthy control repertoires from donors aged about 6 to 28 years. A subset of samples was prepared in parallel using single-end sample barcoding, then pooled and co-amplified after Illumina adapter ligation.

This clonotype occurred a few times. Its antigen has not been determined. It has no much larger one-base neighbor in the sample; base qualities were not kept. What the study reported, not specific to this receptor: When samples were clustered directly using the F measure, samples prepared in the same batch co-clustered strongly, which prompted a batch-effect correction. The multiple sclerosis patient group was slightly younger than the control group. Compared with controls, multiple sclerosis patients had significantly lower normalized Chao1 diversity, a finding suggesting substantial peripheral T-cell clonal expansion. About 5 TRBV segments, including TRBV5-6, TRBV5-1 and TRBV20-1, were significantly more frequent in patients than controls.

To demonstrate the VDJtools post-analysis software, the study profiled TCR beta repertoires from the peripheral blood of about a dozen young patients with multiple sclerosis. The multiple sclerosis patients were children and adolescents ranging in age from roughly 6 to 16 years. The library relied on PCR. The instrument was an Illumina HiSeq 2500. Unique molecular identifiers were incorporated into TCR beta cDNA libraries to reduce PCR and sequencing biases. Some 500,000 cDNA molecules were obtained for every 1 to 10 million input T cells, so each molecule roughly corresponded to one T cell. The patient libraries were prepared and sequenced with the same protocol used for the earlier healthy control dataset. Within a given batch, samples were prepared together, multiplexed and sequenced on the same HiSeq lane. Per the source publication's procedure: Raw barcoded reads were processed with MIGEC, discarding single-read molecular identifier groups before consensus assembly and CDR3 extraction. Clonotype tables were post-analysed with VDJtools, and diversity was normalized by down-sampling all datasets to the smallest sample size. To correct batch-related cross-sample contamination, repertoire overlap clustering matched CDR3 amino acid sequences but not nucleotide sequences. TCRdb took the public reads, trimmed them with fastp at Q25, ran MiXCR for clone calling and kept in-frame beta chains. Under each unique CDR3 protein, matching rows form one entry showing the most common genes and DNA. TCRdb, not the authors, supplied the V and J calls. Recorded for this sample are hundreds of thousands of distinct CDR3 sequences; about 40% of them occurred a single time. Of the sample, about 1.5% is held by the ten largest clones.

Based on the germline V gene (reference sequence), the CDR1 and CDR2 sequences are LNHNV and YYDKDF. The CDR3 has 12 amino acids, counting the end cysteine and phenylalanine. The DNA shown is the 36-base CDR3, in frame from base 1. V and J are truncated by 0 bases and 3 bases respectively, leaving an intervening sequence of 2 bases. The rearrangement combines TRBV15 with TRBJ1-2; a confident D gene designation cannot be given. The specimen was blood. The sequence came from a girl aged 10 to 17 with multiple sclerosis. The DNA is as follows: TGTGCCACCAGCAGAGAAGACTATGGCTACACCTTC. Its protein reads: CATSREDYGYTF.